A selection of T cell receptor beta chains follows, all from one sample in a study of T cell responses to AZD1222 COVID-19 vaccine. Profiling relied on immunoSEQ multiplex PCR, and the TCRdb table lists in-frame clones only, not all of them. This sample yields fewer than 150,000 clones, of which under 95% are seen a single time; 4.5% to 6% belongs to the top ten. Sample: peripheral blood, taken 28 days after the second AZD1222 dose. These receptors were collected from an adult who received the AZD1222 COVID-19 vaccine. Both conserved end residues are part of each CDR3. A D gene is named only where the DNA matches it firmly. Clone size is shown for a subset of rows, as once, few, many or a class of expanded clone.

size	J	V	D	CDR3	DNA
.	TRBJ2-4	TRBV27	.	CASSLSTRLAKNIQYF	TGTGCCAGCAGTTTATCGACACGGTTAGCCAAAAACATTCAGTACTTC
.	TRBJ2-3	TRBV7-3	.	CASSLIGSTDTQYF	TGTGCCAGCAGCTTAATCGGGAGCACAGATACGCAGTATTTT
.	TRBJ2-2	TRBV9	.	CASSVVTSANTGELFF	TGTGCCAGCAGCGTAGTAACCAGCGCTAACACCGGGGAGCTGTTTTTT
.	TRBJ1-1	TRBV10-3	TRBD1	CAISAGTGLITEAFF	TGTGCCATCAGTGCCGGGACAGGGTTGATAACTGAAGCTTTCTTT
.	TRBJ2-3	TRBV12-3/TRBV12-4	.	CASSFAALDTQYF	TGTGCCAGCAGTTTCGCGGCCTTAGATACGCAGTATTTT
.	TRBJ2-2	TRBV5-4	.	CASSSEYANTGELFF	TGTGCCAGCAGCTCAGAATACGCGAACACCGGGGAGCTGTTTTTT
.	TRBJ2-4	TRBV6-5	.	CASTARENIQYF	TGTGCCAGCACGGCCAGGGAAAACATTCAGTACTTC
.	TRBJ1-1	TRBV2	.	CASREGPYTEAFF	TGTGCCAGCAGGGAAGGTCCCTACACTGAAGCTTTCTTT
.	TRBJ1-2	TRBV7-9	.	CASSLVAGNYGYTF	TGTGCCAGCAGCTTAGTGGCAGGGAACTATGGCTACACCTTC
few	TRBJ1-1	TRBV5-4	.	CASSRTVSGEAFF	TGTGCCAGCAGCAGGACGGTCTCGGGTGAAGCTTTCTTT
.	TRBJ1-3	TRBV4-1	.	CASSLLGLTGNTIYF	TGCGCCAGCAGCCTCTTAGGGCTGACAGGAAACACCATATATTTT
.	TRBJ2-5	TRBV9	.	CASSVDLEETQYF	TGTGCCAGCAGCGTAGACCTAGAAGAGACCCAGTACTTC
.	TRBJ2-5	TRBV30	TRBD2	CASLGGGETQYF	TGTGCCTCCCTGGGCGGGGGAGAGACCCAGTACTTC
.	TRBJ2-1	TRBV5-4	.	CASSLVFAGSYNEQFF	TGTGCCAGCAGCTTGGTATTCGCAGGTTCCTACAATGAGCAGTTCTTC